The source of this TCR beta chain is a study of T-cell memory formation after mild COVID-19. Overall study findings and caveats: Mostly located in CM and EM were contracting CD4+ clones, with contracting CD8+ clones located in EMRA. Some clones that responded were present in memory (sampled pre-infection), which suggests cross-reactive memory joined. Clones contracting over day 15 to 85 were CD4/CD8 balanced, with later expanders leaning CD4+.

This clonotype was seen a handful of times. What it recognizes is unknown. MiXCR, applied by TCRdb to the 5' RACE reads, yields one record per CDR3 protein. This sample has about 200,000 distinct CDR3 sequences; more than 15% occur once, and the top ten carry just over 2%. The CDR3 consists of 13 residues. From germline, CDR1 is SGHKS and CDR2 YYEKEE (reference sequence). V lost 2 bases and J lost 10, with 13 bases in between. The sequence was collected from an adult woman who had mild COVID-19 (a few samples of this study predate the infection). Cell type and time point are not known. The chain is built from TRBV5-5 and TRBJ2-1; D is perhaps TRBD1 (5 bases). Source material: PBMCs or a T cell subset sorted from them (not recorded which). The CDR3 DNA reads TGTGCCAGCAGCTTTCCAGGGAAGTCCGAGCAGTTCTTC. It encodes CASSFPGKSEQFF.